The 16 T cell receptor beta chains below come from one sample, sequenced in a study of blood T cell repertoires in COVID-19 (dated by TCRdb to the early 2020s). Preparation of the library involved the immunoSEQ multiplex PCR assay. TCRdb took this table from immuneACCESS and kept in-frame rearrangements with V and J called. Such tables lack part of the clones; where checked against another copy, unresolved V genes explain under half of the gap, and the rest is unexplained. The sample table lists a few hundred thousand clones, about 82% of them with a count of one. Of the sample, 10% to 15% falls within the top ten clones. Specimen: peripheral blood. These receptors originate from a man aged 80 or over with acute or convalescent COVID-19.

The V and J genes are TRBV3-1 (or the pseudogene TRBV3-2) and TRBJ2-7; tentative D call: TRBD2 (5 bases). Trimming removed 0 bases from V and 10 bases from J, with 7 bases in between. CDR1 and CDR2 from the germline V gene are LGHDT and YNNKEL (reference sequence). This CDR3 region has 11 residues. This CDR3 reads CASSQDGVQYF. In DNA form, the CDR3 reads TGTGCCAGCAGCCAAGACGGGGTTCAGTACTTC.

The chain is built from TRBV4-2 and TRBJ2-2; perhaps TRBD1 as D (7 bases). Looked up from germline, CDR1 is LGHNA and CDR2 is YNFKEQ. The V gene lost 1 base and the J gene lost 6 bases, with 18 bases spanning the gap. This CDR3 has 17 amino acids. The CDR3 DNA reads TGTGCCAGCAGCCAAGGACGGAGGAGGGGGCTTGCCGGGGAGCTGTTTTTT. It specifies CASSQGRRRGLAGELFF.

This chain uses TRBV10-1 with TRBJ2-1, with 8 bases identical to TRBD1. Germline V gives CDR1 WNHNN, CDR2 SYGVQD (reference sequence). V lost 8 bases, J lost 2 bases, and 2 bases stayed unmatched. This CDR3 contains 13 residues. The CDR3 region has the DNA TGCGCCAGCGGGACAGGCCCCTACAATGAGCAGTTCTTC. Translation: CASGTGPYNEQFF.

The chain carries TRBV28 and TRBJ1-6; TRBD1 might be the D (6 bases). V lost 5 bases and J lost 7, with 24 bases in between. The CDR3 covers 18 residues. Germline V gives CDR1 MDHEN, CDR2 SYDVKM. CDR3 residues: CASSPRPGQGRGNSPLHF. DNA for the CDR3: TGTGCCAGCAGTCCCCGCCCGGGCCAGGGGAGAGGAAATTCACCCCTCCACTTT.

This rearrangement joins TRBV5-1 to TRBJ1-1; D is uncertain. The germline V gene encodes CDR1 SGHRS and CDR2 YFSETQ. CDR3 length: 15 residues. Trimming pared 3 bases from V and 0 bases from J, leaving 12 bases between. The CDR3 sequence is CASSSRTLLNTEAFF. The CDR3 DNA reads TGCGCCAGCAGCTCCAGGACTCTACTGAACACTGAAGCTTTCTTT.

V usage is TRBV5-1 and J usage is TRBJ1-1, with TRBD1 matching over 10 bases. The CDR3 has 14 residues. Trimming removed 7 bases from V and 1 base from J; junction bases left unmatched: 4. The V gene's germline CDR1 is SGHRS and CDR2 YFSETQ. The CDR3 sequence is CASCGTGENTEAFF. The CDR3, as DNA: TGCGCCAGCTGTGGGACAGGGGAGAACACTGAAGCTTTCTTT.

This clone has a single count. This rearrangement joins TRBV28 to TRBJ1-2; no definite D call. Germline-derived CDR1 and CDR2 are MDHEN and SYDVKM. The CDR3 is made up of 11 amino acids. Trimming took 6 bases from V and 2 from J, leaving 4 bases between them. The CDR3 here is CASRLNYGYTF. Here the CDR3 DNA reads TGTGCCAGCAGACTAAACTATGGCTACACCTTC.

The chain combines TRBV25-1 with TRBJ1-6; weak D call: TRBD1 (5 bases). V lost 4 bases and J 3 bases, leaving 7 bases between the germline ends. Germline CDR1 MGHDK, CDR2 SYGVNS. The CDR3 extends over 14 amino acids. This CDR3 reads CASSGQGYNSPLHF. The CDR3 nucleotides read TGTGCCAGCAGTGGCCAGGGCTATAATTCACCCCTCCACTTT.

This clone was seen only once. The chain recombines TRBV5-1 with TRBJ2-7; no firm D call. The germline V gene encodes CDR1 SGHRS and CDR2 YFSETQ. CDR3 length equals 13 residues. The germline V and J ends were trimmed by 1 base and 4 bases, with 9 bases remaining between them. The CDR3 loop is CASSLTTGYEQYF. CDR3 DNA sequence: TGCGCCAGCAGCTTGACCACCGGGTACGAGCAGTACTTC.

This clone was picked up one time. The J gene is TRBJ2-7, the V gene TRBV5-4; possible D gene TRBD2, 6 bases. The CDR3 has 15 residues. Looked up from germline, CDR1 is SGHNT and CDR2 is YYREEE (reference sequence). V gave up 4 bases and J gave up 5 bases, with 19 bases separating them. CDR3 in amino acids: CASSRGGRSQDEQYF. The CDR3 DNA follows: TGTGCCAGCAGCCGGGGAGGTCGCTCCCAGGACGAGCAGTACTTC.

The chain employs TRBV7-8 and TRBJ2-7; 8 bases align to TRBD1. Trimming at V came to 0 bases and at J to 2 bases, leaving 6 bases not matched to a gene. CDR1 is SGHVS, CDR2 FQNEAQ, per germline. This CDR3 is 16 amino acids long. The CDR3: CASSLAGTGVAYEQYF. The CDR3 region has the DNA TGTGCCAGCAGCTTAGCCGGGACAGGAGTGGCCTACGAGCAGTACTTC.

The chain carries TRBV27 and TRBJ2-2, with 13 bases matching TRBD2. The CDR3 runs 15 residues. The V gene end was trimmed by 6 bases and the J gene end by 5 bases; junction bases not matched to a gene: 3. Germline CDR1 reads MNHEY; CDR2 reads SMNVEV (reference sequence). CDR3 region: CASRLAGGPTGELFF. The CDR3 coding sequence is TGTGCCAGCAGACTAGCGGGAGGGCCGACCGGGGAGCTGTTTTTT.

The chain employs TRBV19 and TRBJ1-2; 8 bases fit TRBD1. CDR3 length: 16 residues. J gave up 7 bases and V 3 bases, and 13 bases lay outside the gene matches. The germline CDR1 and CDR2 sequences are LNHDA and SQIVND (reference sequence). The CDR3 loop is CASSIWTGIGRFGYTF. The CDR3 nucleotides are TGTGCCAGTAGTATTTGGACAGGGATAGGCCGTTTTGGCTACACCTTC.

This sequence joins TRBV18 and TRBJ1-4, with D unresolved. From germline, CDR1 is KGHSH and CDR2 LQKENI. This CDR3 has 15 residues. V gave up 0 bases and J gave up 8 bases, with 13 bases separating them. This CDR3 reads CASSPPVPLKEKLFF. Written as DNA, the CDR3 is TGTGCCAGCTCACCACCGGTCCCCCTAAAGGAAAAACTGTTTTTT.

The chain is built from TRBV5-1 and TRBJ2-1, with 14 bases identical to TRBD2. J was trimmed by 6 bases and V by 4 bases; bases with no gene match: 3. The CDR3 has 15 amino acids. CDR1 and CDR2 (germline): SGHRS, YFSETQ. The CDR3 loop is CASSPGLAGGNEQFF. CDR3 bases: TGCGCCAGCAGCCCAGGACTAGCGGGAGGCAATGAGCAGTTCTTC. The full variable domain, in which reference TRBV5-1 and TRBJ2-1 provide the parts outside the CDR3, is KAGVTQTPRYLIKTRGQQVTLSCSPISGHRSVSWYQQTPGQGLQFLFEYFSETQRNKGNFPGRFSGRQFSNSRSEMNVSTLELGDSALYLCASSPGLAGGNEQFFGPGTRLTVL.

The chain combines TRBV4-1 with TRBJ1-2; the match to TRBD1 covers 8 bases. The V and J ends lost 6 bases and 7 bases, in that order; junction bases with no gene match: 16. The CDR3 extends over 16 amino acids. Germline V lookup: CDR1 MGHRA, CDR2 YSYEKL. CDR3 region: CASSRRQGSPFSGYTF. Written as DNA, the CDR3 is TGCGCCAGCAGTCGTAGACAGGGGAGTCCCTTTAGTGGCTACACCTTC.